The 28 T cell receptor beta chains in this list originate from one sample, sequenced in a study of cytomegalovirus exposure and HLA in healthy donors (dated by TCRdb to about 2017). The protocol used for the library was the immunoSEQ multiplex PCR assay. For the multiplex PCR, a mixture combining 60 forward primers for TCR Vbeta segments and 13 reverse primers for TCR Jbeta segments was used. As stored in TCRdb, this immuneACCESS dataset retains in-frame rearrangements with V and J assigned. A fraction of the clones does not appear; measured against another copy, unresolved V genes explain less than half of the discrepancy, and the remainder lacks a known reason. For this sample the table gives 90,000 to 130,000 clones, of which around 79% were detected only once. The ten largest account for roughly 1.2% of the sample. Sequences were obtained from PBMCs. The source of these receptors is a woman in her twenties or thirties in good health and CMV-seronegative.

A single count supports this clone. This chain uses TRBV25-1 with TRBJ1-3, with D unresolved. This CDR3 spans 14 amino acids. Trimming took 1 base from V and 4 from J, leaving 8 bases between them. Germline CDR1 and CDR2: MGHDK and SYGVNS. The CDR3 DNA is TGTGCCAGCAGTGAATCGGGGAAGGGAAACACCATATATTTT. It encodes CASSESGKGNTIYF.

This clone came up a few times. The rearrangement links TRBV9 to TRBJ2-1, with 9 bases that match TRBD2. CDR3 length: 15 amino acids. CDR1 is SGDLS and CDR2 is YYNGEE in the germline V gene. Losses at the gene ends were 0 bases for V and 7 bases for J; bases not matched to a gene: 5. The CDR3 sequence: CASSVDSGRGNEQFF. DNA for the CDR3: TGTGCCAGCAGCGTAGATAGCGGGAGAGGAAATGAGCAGTTCTTC.

The chain employs TRBV2 and TRBJ2-1; 8 nucleotides align to TRBD2. CDR1 and CDR2 (germline): SNHLY, FYNNEI. J was trimmed by 0 bases and V by 11 bases; bases with no gene match: 9. There are 15 residues in the CDR3. CDR3 DNA sequence: TGTGCCGGGGGACGGAGCGGGAGCTCCTACAATGAGCAGTTCTTC. Translating gives CAGGRSGSSYNEQFF.

The chain links TRBV5-1 to TRBJ1-2; tentative D call: TRBD1 (5 bases). CDR3 length: 19 amino acids. CDR1 and CDR2 from the germline V gene are SGHRS and YFSETQ. Deletions cut 0 bases from V and 5 bases from J, with 26 bases between. CDR3 DNA: TGCGCCAGCAGCTTGGAACCGACCAGGGCTTCAGTCATCAGTTATGGCTACACCTTC. This translates into CASSLEPTRASVISYGYTF. The full variable domain, rest sourced from reference TRBV5-1 and TRBJ1-2, is KAGVTQTPRYLIKTRGQQVTLSCSPISGHRSVSWYQQTPGQGLQFLFEYFSETQRNKGNFPGRFSGRQFSNSRSEMNVSTLELGDSALYLCASSLEPTRASVISYGYTFGSGTRLTVV.

The chain has TRBV6-5 and TRBJ1-3; 11 positions agree with TRBD1. V dropped 6 bases and J dropped 3; count of bases not matched to a gene: 4. Germline loops: CDR1 MNHEY, CDR2 SVGAGI. The CDR3 contains 15 residues. This CDR3 is CASRMGTGGGNTIYF. The CDR3 coding sequence is TGTGCCAGCAGGATGGGGACAGGGGGTGGAAACACCATATATTTT.

V usage is TRBV9 and J usage is TRBJ1-6; 9 bases agree with TRBD1. Trimming took 0 bases from V and 2 from J; bases not matched to a gene: 6. Germline CDR1 is SGDLS and CDR2 is YYNGEE. The CDR3 extends over 18 amino acids. The CDR3 DNA follows: TGTGCCAGCAGCGTAGAGGGGACAGGGACGACCTATAATTCACCCCTCCACTTT. It is translated as CASSVEGTGTTYNSPLHF.

The rearrangement joins TRBV28 to TRBJ1-5; D perhaps matches TRBD1 (6 bases). V lost 6 bases, J lost 8 bases, and 17 bases lay in between. Germline CDR1 is MDHEN and CDR2 is SYDVKM. This CDR3 contains 14 residues. The CDR3 is CASRLSQGSEPQHF. The CDR3 DNA reads TGTGCCAGCAGGCTATCCCAGGGGAGCGAGCCCCAGCATTTT.

This sequence joins TRBV14 and TRBJ1-4; TRBD1 matches at 12 bases. The CDR3 runs 18 residues. Per germline, CDR1 SGHDN and CDR2 FVKESK. With V trimmed by 1 base and J by 7 bases, 10 bases remained unmatched. This CDR3 reads CASSQGGDRGRSSEKLFF. Here the CDR3 DNA reads TGTGCCAGCAGCCAAGGGGGGGACAGGGGGCGTTCAAGTGAAAAACTGTTTTTT.

The chain carries TRBV7-3 and TRBJ2-1, with 10 bases lining up with TRBD2. The V gene's germline CDR1 is SGHTA and CDR2 FQGTGA. V shed 0 bases and J 5 bases; nucleotides not matched to a gene: 1. This CDR3 comprises 15 residues. CDR3 DNA: TGTGCCAGCAGCTTAACTCTAGCGGGGGACAATGAGCAGTTCTTC. Its translation: CASSLTLAGDNEQFF.

The CDR3 loop is CSVEYFGNYEQYF. For the CDR3, the DNA is TGCAGCGTTGAGTATTTCGGGAACTACGAGCAGTACTTC. The V gene is TRBV29-1, the J gene TRBJ2-7; TRBD2 might be the D (5 bases). There are 13 residues in the CDR3. With 3 bases removed from V and 3 bases from J, the gap between germline ends came to 12 bases. CDR1 is SQVTM, CDR2 ANQGSEA, per germline.

J is TRBJ2-5 and V is TRBV2; possibly TRBD1 for D (6 bases). V lost 4 bases to trimming and J lost 2 bases, with 8 bases between them. Germline lookup yields CDR1 SNHLY and CDR2 FYNNEI. The CDR3 consists of 13 residues. The CDR3 is CASSGTVQETQYF. CDR3 nucleotide sequence: TGTGCCAGCAGTGGGACAGTACAAGAGACCCAGTACTTC.

The rearrangement joins TRBV27 to TRBJ2-1, with 7 bases that match TRBD2. Germline V CDR1 and CDR2: MNHEY, SMNVEV (reference sequence). V was clipped by 2 bases and J by 7 bases; unmatched bases: 2. The CDR3 has 13 amino acids. Here the CDR3 DNA reads TGTGCCAGCAGTTTACGGGGGGATAATGAGCAGTTCTTC. Translation: CASSLRGDNEQFF.

The rearrangement joins TRBV19 to TRBJ2-1; 12 positions agree with TRBD1. The CDR3 totals 21 residues. With 5 bases clipped from V and 7 bases from J, the junction kept 24 bases outside the gene matches. Germline CDR1 LNHDA, CDR2 SQIVND (reference sequence). Written as DNA, the CDR3 is TGTGCCAGTAGTCCCCGGGACAGGGGGCTAGGGTCGCAGCGGGAGGGGAATGAGCAGTTCTTC. This gives the protein CASSPRDRGLGSQREGNEQFF. The full variable domain, its missing parts supplied by reference TRBV19 and TRBJ2-1, is DGGITQSPKYLFRKEGQNVTLSCEQNLNHDAMYWYRQDPGQGLRLIYYSQIVNDFQKGDIAEGYSVSREKKESFPLTVTSAQKNPTAFYLCASSPRDRGLGSQREGNEQFFGPGTRLTVL.

This rearrangement joins TRBV4-3 to TRBJ1-6, with TRBD1 matching 9 bases. The CDR3 spans 14 residues. V lost 4 bases and J lost 12; bases outside the gene matches: 7. The germline V gene has CDR1 LGHNA and CDR2 YSLEER. CDR3 amino acids: CASSLWGQGRPLHF. The CDR3 DNA is TGCGCCAGCAGCCTGTGGGGACAGGGCCGACCCCTCCACTTT.

This rearrangement joins TRBV9 to TRBJ2-7; 8 nucleotides align to TRBD2. The length of the CDR3 is 14 residues. The junction had 4 bases not matched to a gene; V was cut back by 4 bases and J by 1 base. Germline-derived CDR1 and CDR2 are SGDLS and YYNGEE. As DNA, the CDR3 is TGTGCCAGCAGCCTGGCGGGGGGATCCTACGAGCAGTACTTC. It translates to CASSLAGGSYEQYF. Drawing the rest from reference TRBV9 and TRBJ2-7, the complete variable domain is DSGVTQTPKHLITATGQRVTLRCSPRSGDLSVYWYQQSLDQGLQFLIQYYNGEERAKGNILERFSAQQFPDLHSELNLSSLELGDSALYFCASSLAGGSYEQYFGPGTRLTVT.

The gene calls are TRBV4-2 and TRBJ1-4; D may be TRBD1 (5 bases). Germline assignment: CDR1 LGHNA and CDR2 YNFKEQ. This CDR3 has 18 residues. V lost 0 bases to trimming and J lost 4 bases, with 18 bases between them. The CDR3 loop reads CASSQDEWGGSVNEKLFF. The CDR3 DNA sequence: TGTGCCAGCAGCCAAGATGAGTGGGGGGGGTCGGTTAATGAAAAACTGTTTTTT.

This sequence joins TRBV29-1 and TRBJ2-7; 7 bases map to TRBD2. Germline trimming cut 0 bases from V and 0 bases from J; bases unmatched to any gene: 11. The CDR3 spans 17 residues. Germline-derived CDR1 and CDR2 are SQVTM and ANQGSEA. The CDR3 region has the DNA TGCAGCGTTGAAGATCCGTCCAGCGGGATCAGCTCCTACGAGCAGTACTTC. This gives the protein CSVEDPSSGISSYEQYF.

A single count supports this clone. The chain has TRBV6-4 and TRBJ1-5; 7 bases fit TRBD1. The germline CDR1 and CDR2 sequences are MRHNA and SNTAGT. V dropped 3 bases and J dropped 0; count of bases not matched to a gene: 5. This CDR3 contains 16 residues. The CDR3 nucleotides read TGTGCCAGCAGTGAGCCACAGGGGTATAGCAATCAGCCCCAGCATTTT. Translating it yields CASSEPQGYSNQPQHF.

The V call is TRBV2, the J call TRBJ2-2; 8 bases fit TRBD1. V trimming: 7 bases; J trimming: 1 base; junction bases outside the gene matches: 2. The CDR3 spans 14 residues. Germline V gene lookup returns CDR1 SNHLY and CDR2 FYNNEI. The CDR3 loop reads CASKTGENTGELFF. Written as DNA, the CDR3 is TGTGCCAGCAAGACAGGGGAGAACACCGGGGAGCTGTTTTTT. The whole variable domain, remainder taken from reference TRBV2 and TRBJ2-2, is EPEVTQTPSHQVTQMGQEVILRCVPISNHLYFYWYRQILGQKVEFLVSFYNNEISEKSEIFDDQFSVERPDGSNFTLKIRSTKLEDSAMYFCASKTGENTGELFFGEGSRLTVL.

The chain combines TRBV4-3 with TRBJ2-3; 10 bases align to TRBD2. The germline gives CDR1 LGHNA, CDR2 YSLEER. After removal of 2 bases from V and 1 base from J, the junction contained 6 bases not matched to a gene. The CDR3 sequence is 17 residues long. The CDR3 loop is CASSQTSGTSGTDTQYF. The CDR3 DNA reads TGCGCCAGCAGCCAAACATCCGGGACTAGCGGCACAGATACGCAGTATTTT.

This clone has just a few counts. The rearrangement uses TRBV21-1 and TRBJ1-3; the D call TRBD1 from the table was never checked on the DNA. TRBV21-1 is deemed a pseudogene. This CDR3 has 18 residues. This CDR3 reads CASSKTTGELNGGNTIYF. As DNA, the CDR3 is TGTGCCAGCAGCAAAACAACAGGGGAATTAAACGGTGGAAACACCATATATTTT.

The rearrangement joins TRBV19 to TRBJ1-1, with 8 bases aligning to TRBD1. In germline, CDR1 is LNHDA, CDR2 SQIVND (reference sequence). The CDR3 has 14 residues. The V segment lost 10 bases and the J segment 5 bases; nucleotides outside the gene matches: 12. CDR3: CATKTQGAGTEAFF. The CDR3 nucleotides read TGTGCCACCAAGACCCAGGGGGCCGGGACTGAAGCTTTCTTT.

The gene calls are TRBV4-1 and TRBJ2-5; D gene uncertain. CDR3 size: 12 residues. Germline V CDR1 and CDR2: MGHRA, YSYEKL. Between the trimmed V and J ends, which lost 1 base and 5 bases, there was a span of 5 bases. The CDR3 protein is CASSQGQETQYF. The CDR3 nucleotides are TGCGCCAGCAGCCAAGGGCAGGAGACCCAGTACTTC.

CDR3 residues: CASSQGQEAFF. CDR3 nucleotide sequence: TGCGCCAGCAGCCAGGGACAGGAAGCTTTCTTT. The chain recombines TRBV4-3 with TRBJ1-1; 7 positions match TRBD1. Germline values: CDR1 LGHNA, CDR2 YSLEER. The CDR3 spans 11 residues. With 3 bases clipped from V and 8 bases from J, the junction kept 0 bases outside the gene matches.

V and J are TRBV4-3 and TRBJ2-7; 8 nucleotides line up with TRBD1. CDR1 LGHNA and CDR2 YSLEER come from the germline V gene. The CDR3 length is 15 residues. With 3 bases clipped from V and 2 bases from J, the junction kept 6 bases outside the gene matches. Here the CDR3 reads CASSQRPGQAYEQYF. For the CDR3, the DNA is TGCGCCAGCAGCCAGCGTCCGGGACAGGCCTACGAGCAGTACTTC.

V and J are TRBV7-6 and TRBJ2-5; D remains unclear. Per germline, CDR1 SGHVS and CDR2 FNYEAQ. The CDR3 is 14 amino acids. V lost 5 bases to trimming and J lost 2 bases, with 12 bases between them. In DNA form, the CDR3 reads TGTGCCAGCAGCAACAAAGTGCGGCAAGAGACCCAGTACTTC. Protein: CASSNKVRQETQYF.

The gene calls are TRBV7-2 and TRBJ2-5; TRBD2 agrees at 14 bases. The V gene's germline CDR1 is SGHTA and CDR2 FQGNSA. CDR3 length: 18 amino acids. Germline trimming cut 4 bases from V and 6 bases from J; bases unmatched to any gene: 13. This CDR3 reads CASSSRPGTSGSLKTQYF. CDR3 nucleotides: TGTGCCAGCAGCTCCCGACCCGGGACTAGCGGGAGTTTAAAGACCCAGTACTTC.

This chain connects TRBV5-1 to TRBJ1-1; weak D call: TRBD1 (5 bases). This CDR3 region has 14 residues. With 4 bases removed from V and 5 bases from J, the gap between germline ends came to 15 bases. The germline V gene has CDR1 SGHRS and CDR2 YFSETQ. This CDR3 is CASSAGRSPTEAFF. The CDR3 DNA follows: TGCGCCAGCAGCGCGGGACGGTCGCCGACTGAAGCTTTCTTT.